This T cell receptor (beta chain) was recovered during a study of cytomegalovirus exposure and HLA in healthy donors. PCR amplification relied on 60 Vbeta primers (plus 13 Jbeta primers). Sequencing was performed with immunoSEQ multiplex PCR; in TCRdb, only in-frame clones are kept and a portion is missing. The sample has around 170,000 clones, around three quarters seen once. The length of the CDR3 is 16 residues. Germline V CDR1 and CDR2: SGHRS, YFSETQ. The V gene lost 0 bases and the J gene lost 0 bases, with 9 bases spanning the gap. Study-wide findings and caveats: As a later analysis revealed, the rate of TCR association differed by HLA locus, with DRB1 most and HLA-C fewest. 16,951 TCR beta sequences were associated with HLA alleles at 0.05 false discovery rate in a later analysis. Relative to equally common others, HLA-associated TCR beta chains showed greater clonal expansion in a later analysis. Fewer N-insertions (relative to the approximately 700-donor mean) were reportedly seen in an Asian-associated ancestry cluster in a later analysis.

As regards this clone: Its antigen is still unknown.

The receptor's source is a woman aged 30 to 39 in good health and CMV-seronegative. Specimen: PBMCs. The chain employs TRBV5-1 and TRBJ2-2; D gene ambiguous. This chain's CDR3 is CASSLAPQPNTGELFF. The DNA of the CDR3 is TGCGCCAGCAGCTTGGCCCCACAGCCGAACACCGGGGAGCTGTTTTTT.